The rows below give T cell receptor beta chains drawn from one sample of a study of human T cells and chemical hapten exposure. TCRdb re-analysed the RACE reads in MiXCR, keeping a single row per CDR3 protein. The data contain 30,000 to 40,000 distinct CDR3 sequences, approximately 9.5% of them singletons. Here the sequenced sample was whole blood, taken in connection with sensitization to the hapten diphenylcyclopropenone (DPC). These receptors all come from a man aged 50 to 60 with alopecia areata. Some clones in this sample may be carry-over from other donors' samples. The CDR3 runs from the conserved cysteine through the conserved F or W. The D gene is left open where the match is weak. Not every row has a clone size; where given, it reads once, few, many or a size class.

abundance: few
d_gene: -
j_gene: TRBJ1-2
v_gene: TRBV7-9
CDR3nt: TGTGCCAGCAGCTTAGCGGCTACTGCCGGACGGCTAAACTATGGCTACACCTTC
CDR3aa: CASSLAATAGRLNYGYTF

abundance: -
d_gene: TRBD1
j_gene: TRBJ1-5
v_gene: TRBV9
CDR3nt: TGTGCCAGCAGCGTAGAGACAGGGGTCCTTCAGCCCCAGCATTTT
CDR3aa: CASSVETGVLQPQHF

abundance: many
d_gene: TRBD2
j_gene: TRBJ2-7
v_gene: TRBV20-1
CDR3nt: TGCAGTGCTAGCCGCCTAGCGGGTAACTCCTACGAGCAGTACTTC
CDR3aa: CSASRLAGNSYEQYF

abundance: few
d_gene: TRBD1
j_gene: TRBJ2-7
v_gene: TRBV6-2/TRBV6-3
CDR3nt: TGTGCCAGCAGAGAACGACCGGGACAGACCTACGAGCAGTACTTC
CDR3aa: CASRERPGQTYEQYF

abundance: -
d_gene: TRBD2
j_gene: TRBJ2-1
v_gene: TRBV20-1
CDR3nt: TGCAGTGCTAGTCTAGCGGTCGACAATGAGCAGTTCTTC
CDR3aa: CSASLAVDNEQFF

abundance: -
d_gene: -
j_gene: TRBJ2-2
v_gene: TRBV5-1
CDR3nt: TGCGCCAGCAGCTTTGCTGCCTCGAACACCGGGGAGCTGTTTTTT
CDR3aa: CASSFAASNTGELFF

abundance: many
d_gene: -
j_gene: TRBJ1-6
v_gene: TRBV12-3/TRBV12-4
CDR3nt: TGTGCCAGCAGCCCCCTCGGGGTATATAATTCACCCCTCCACTTT
CDR3aa: CASSPLGVYNSPLHF

abundance: many
d_gene: TRBD1
j_gene: TRBJ2-7
v_gene: TRBV29-1
CDR3nt: TGCAGCGTGCGCGGACAGGGGGCGGTCTACGAGCAGTACTTC
CDR3aa: CSVRGQGAVYEQYF

abundance: many
d_gene: TRBD1
j_gene: TRBJ2-5
v_gene: TRBV28
CDR3nt: TGTGCCAGCAGTACCGGGACAGGAAGGTGGGAGACCCAGTACTTC
CDR3aa: CASSTGTGRWETQYF

abundance: many
d_gene: -
j_gene: TRBJ1-3
v_gene: TRBV13
CDR3nt: TGTGCCAGCAGCTCCACCTCATCAAGCTCTGGAAACACCATATATTTT
CDR3aa: CASSSTSSSSGNTIYF

abundance: many
d_gene: TRBD2
j_gene: TRBJ2-7
v_gene: TRBV20-1
CDR3nt: TGCAGTGCTAGGGATCGGGGGGGGCTCCCGGACGAGCAGTACTTC
CDR3aa: CSARDRGGLPDEQYF

abundance: few
d_gene: -
j_gene: TRBJ2-5
v_gene: TRBV29-1
CDR3nt: TGCAGCGTTATCTTACAAGAGACCCAGTACTTC
CDR3aa: CSVILQETQYF

abundance: few
d_gene: -
j_gene: TRBJ2-2
v_gene: TRBV10-2
CDR3nt: TGCGCCAGCAGTGAGCAAAGCCGCGGGGAGCTGTTTTTT
CDR3aa: CASSEQSRGELFF

abundance: many
d_gene: -
j_gene: TRBJ2-7
v_gene: TRBV29-1
CDR3nt: TGCAGCGTTTCGACGGTTGACGAGCAGTACTTC
CDR3aa: CSVSTVDEQYF

abundance: -
d_gene: -
j_gene: TRBJ2-3
v_gene: TRBV11-2
CDR3nt: TGTGCCAGCACCCAGGGGCTAGCTGATGATACGCAGTATTTT
CDR3aa: CASTQGLADDTQYF

abundance: many
d_gene: -
j_gene: TRBJ2-2
v_gene: TRBV19
CDR3nt: TGTGCCAGTAGCGTACACCCGGGACGGAGCACCGGGGAGCTGTTTTTT
CDR3aa: CASSVHPGRSTGELFF

abundance: -
d_gene: -
j_gene: TRBJ1-1
v_gene: TRBV18
CDR3nt: TGTGCCAGCTCACCACGGGGATCCGGATGGAACACTGAAGCCTTCTTT
CDR3aa: CASSPRGSGWNTEAFF

abundance: -
d_gene: TRBD1
j_gene: TRBJ2-6
v_gene: TRBV6-1
CDR3nt: TGTGCCAGCTGGGGGACAGGGGGTCCCTCTGGGGCCAACGTCCTGACTTTC
CDR3aa: CASWGTGGPSGANVLTF

abundance: few
d_gene: -
j_gene: TRBJ2-3
v_gene: TRBV2
CDR3nt: TGTGCCAGCGACAGAAACACAGATACGCAGTATTTT
CDR3aa: CASDRNTDTQYF

abundance: -
d_gene: -
j_gene: TRBJ2-3
v_gene: TRBV7-2
CDR3nt: TGTGCCAGCAGCGAGAACGGGGCAGCTAGCACAGATACGCAGTATTTT
CDR3aa: CASSENGAASTDTQYF

abundance: few
d_gene: -
j_gene: TRBJ2-1
v_gene: TRBV10-2
CDR3nt: TGCGCCAGCAGTGAGTCTAGTCGGCGCAATGAGCAGTTCTTC
CDR3aa: CASSESSRRNEQFF

abundance: -
d_gene: TRBD2
j_gene: TRBJ2-1
v_gene: TRBV11-2
CDR3nt: TGTGCCAGCAGCTCCAGACTAGCGGGGCAGTACAATGAGCAGTTCTTC
CDR3aa: CASSSRLAGQYNEQFF